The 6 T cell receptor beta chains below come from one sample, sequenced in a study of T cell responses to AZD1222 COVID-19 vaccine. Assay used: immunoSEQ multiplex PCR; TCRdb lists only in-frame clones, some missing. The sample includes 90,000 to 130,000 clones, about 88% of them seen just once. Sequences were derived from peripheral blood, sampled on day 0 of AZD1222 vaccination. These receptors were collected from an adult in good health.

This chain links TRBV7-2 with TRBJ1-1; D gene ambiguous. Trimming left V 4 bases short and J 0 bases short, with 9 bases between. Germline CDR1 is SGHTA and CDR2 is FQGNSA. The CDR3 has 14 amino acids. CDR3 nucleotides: TGTGCCAGCAGCTGGACGCGATTGAACACTGAAGCTTTCTTT. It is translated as CASSWTRLNTEAFF.

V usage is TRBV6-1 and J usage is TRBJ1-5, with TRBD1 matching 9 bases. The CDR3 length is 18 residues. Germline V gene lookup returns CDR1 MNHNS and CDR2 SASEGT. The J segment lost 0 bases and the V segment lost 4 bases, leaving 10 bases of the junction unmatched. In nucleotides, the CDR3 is TGTGCCAGCAGTGTGGACAGGGGAAGTGGCTATAGCAATCAGCCCCAGCATTTT. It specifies CASSVDRGSGYSNQPQHF.

In nucleotides, the CDR3 is TGTGCCAGCAGGTTAACTAGAAACTATGGCTACACCTTC. Amino acids: CASRLTRNYGYTF. The V and J genes are TRBV6-5 and TRBJ1-2, with D hard to call. V gave up 6 bases and J gave up 2 bases, with 10 bases separating them. Germline-derived CDR1 and CDR2 are MNHEY and SVGAGI. This CDR3 is built from 13 residues.

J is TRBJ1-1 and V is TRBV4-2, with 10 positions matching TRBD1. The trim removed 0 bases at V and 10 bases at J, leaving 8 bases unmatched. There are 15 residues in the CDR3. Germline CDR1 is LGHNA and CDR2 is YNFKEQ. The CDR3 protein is CASSQDGGQGFVAFF. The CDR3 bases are TGTGCCAGCAGCCAAGATGGGGGACAGGGGTTCGTAGCTTTCTTT.

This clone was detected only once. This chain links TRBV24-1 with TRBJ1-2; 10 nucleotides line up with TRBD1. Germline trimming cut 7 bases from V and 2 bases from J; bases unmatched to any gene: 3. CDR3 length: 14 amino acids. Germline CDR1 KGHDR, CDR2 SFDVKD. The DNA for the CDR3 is TGTGCCACCAGGGGGACAGGGGAAAACTATGGCTACACCTTC. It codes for CATRGTGENYGYTF.

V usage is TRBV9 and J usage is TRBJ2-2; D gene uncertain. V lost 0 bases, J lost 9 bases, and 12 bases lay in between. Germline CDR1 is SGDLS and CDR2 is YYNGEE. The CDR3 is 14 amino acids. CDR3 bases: TGTGCCAGCAGCGTAGCCCCCCACGACTGGGAGCTGTTTTTT. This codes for CASSVAPHDWELFF.